The T cell receptor (beta chain) under discussion was sequenced for a study of T-cell reconstitution after alpha-beta-depleted transplantation in children. In regard to this clonotype: Its antigen is unknown.

The V gene's germline CDR1 is MGHRA and CDR2 YSYEKL. V was pared by 5 bases and J by 5 bases, with 17 bases between. The CDR3 is made up of 15 amino acids. TCRbeta library preparation incorporated unique molecular identifiers. MiXCR, run by TCRdb on the PCR reads, gives a single entry per CDR3 protein. The sample carries about 440,000 distinct CDR3 sequences, 43% recorded once. Study-level findings and limits: One year after transplant, T-cell counts and diversity came mostly from newly produced T cells. Several hundred graft clones that had expanded were reportedly the source of alpha-beta T cells about two months after transplant.

This rearrangement joins TRBV4-1 to TRBJ2-3; D perhaps matches TRBD1 (6 bases). The receptor comes from a girl aged 2 to 10 with aplastic anemia, due to receive a stem cell transplant. The sample consisted of PBMCs, taken before TCRalphabeta/CD19-depleted stem cell transplant. In DNA, the CDR3 is TGCGCCAGCAGCTCCCTAGAGCAGGGGAGAGATACGCAGTATTTT. Amino acids: CASSSLEQGRDTQYF.